The present entry profiles one T cell receptor beta chain with its context. Its target is not known. Through a sample-barcoded 5' primer and a J-beta primer mix, a second PCR was run for about 6 to 12 cycles. Every single cDNA molecule received a tag from a template-switch adaptor with 12 random nucleotides. TCRdb re-derived calls from the 5' RACE reads in MiXCR, one entry per CDR3 protein. The sample yields around 500,000 distinct CDR3 sequences, 45% to 55% seen once. The sample belongs to a study of blood T cells in healthy people across ages. General study results and limits: Roughly linear declines in TCR beta diversity per million T cells occurred with age. The study found more naive CD4+ cells and higher diversity in long-lived than aged donors.

Donors were systemically healthy Caucasian individuals from Russia aged 6 to 90 years. The CDR3 runs 14 residues. Germline V gene sequence: CDR1 SGHRS, CDR2 YFSETQ. Trimming left V 4 bases short and J 1 base short, with 11 bases between. The TCR sequence derives from a man aged 80 or over in good health. The rearrangement uses TRBV5-1 and TRBJ1-2; possible D gene TRBD1, 6 bases. Sequencing was performed on blood. As DNA, the CDR3 is TGCGCCAGCAGCCCCGAGGACAGTAACTATGGCTACACCTTC. It encodes CASSPEDSNYGYTF.